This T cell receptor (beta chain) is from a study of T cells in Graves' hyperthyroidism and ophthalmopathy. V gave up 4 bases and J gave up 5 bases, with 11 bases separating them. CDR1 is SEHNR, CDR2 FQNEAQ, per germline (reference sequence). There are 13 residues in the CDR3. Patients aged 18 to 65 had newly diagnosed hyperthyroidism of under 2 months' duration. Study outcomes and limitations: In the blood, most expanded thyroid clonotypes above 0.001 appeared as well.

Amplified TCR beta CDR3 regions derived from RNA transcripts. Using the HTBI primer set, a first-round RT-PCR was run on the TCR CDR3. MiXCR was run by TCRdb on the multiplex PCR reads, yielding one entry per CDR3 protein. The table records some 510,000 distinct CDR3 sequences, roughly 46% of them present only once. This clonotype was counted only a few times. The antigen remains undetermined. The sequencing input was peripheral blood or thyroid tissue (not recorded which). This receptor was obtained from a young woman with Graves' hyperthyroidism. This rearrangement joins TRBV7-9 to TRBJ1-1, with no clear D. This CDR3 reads CASSSWEGTEAFF. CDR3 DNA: TGTGCCAGCAGCTCTTGGGAAGGAACTGAAGCTTTCTTT.